These 8 T cell receptor beta chains originate from one sample sequenced in a study of CD8 T cells in ankylosing spondylitis. Broader study findings: Characteristic of ankylosing spondylitis blood, it appeared, was a TCR beta motif comprising roughly eight highly homologous variants.

MiXCR was run by TCRdb on the 5' RACE reads, yielding one entry per CDR3 protein. The repertoire has some 220,000 distinct CDR3 sequences, 6% to 8% of them found once; the top ten carry 13% to 15%. These receptors are not linked to any known antigen. The sequencing input was blood, either unsorted or a sorted T cell fraction (not recorded which). Receptors were obtained from a male donor with ankylosing spondylitis.

The chain uses TRBV6-5 and TRBJ1-4; D call uncertain. CDR3 size: 16 residues. The V end was cut by 0 bases, the J end by 4 bases, with 12 bases between. The germline gives CDR1 MNHEY, CDR2 SVGAGI. CDR3 loop: CASSYSSRERNEKLFF. The CDR3 bases are TGTGCCAGCAGTTACTCGTCGAGGGAGCGTAATGAAAAACTGTTTTTT.

Ten or more counts support this clonotype. The chain joins TRBV12-3 or TRBV12-4 to TRBJ1-2; D not certain. Trimming cost V 7 bases and J 5 bases, with 20 bases left between them. The CDR3 runs 15 residues. CDR3 residues: CASTSVGVWVYGYTF. The CDR3 bases are TGTGCCAGCACCTCCGTGGGAGTTTGGGTATATGGCTACACCTTC.

This chain links TRBV11-2 with TRBJ2-5; 11 nucleotides line up with TRBD1. The junction had 11 bases not matched to a gene; V was cut back by 5 bases and J by 0 bases. Germline V CDR1 and CDR2: SGHAT, FQNNGV. The length of the CDR3 is 18 residues. Written as DNA, the CDR3 is TGTGCCAGCAGCGGCGGACAGGGGGCGTCGGCTTACCAAGAGACCCAGTACTTC. Protein sequence: CASSGGQGASAYQETQYF.

This clonotype was recorded once. The chain recombines TRBV7-6 with TRBJ2-1; 10 bases map to TRBD2. CDR3 size: 14 residues. Looked up from germline, CDR1 is SGHVS and CDR2 is FNYEAQ. After removal of 0 bases from V and 7 bases from J, the junction contained 0 bases not matched to a gene. The DNA for the CDR3 is TGTGCCAGCAGCTTAGCGACTAGCGGGAATGAGCAGTTCTTC. Its translation is CASSLATSGNEQFF.

The table lists this clonotype with a count of one. The chain uses TRBV3-1 and TRBJ2-3; a weak D match, TRBD2 (5 bases). V was cut by 1 base and J by 6 bases, with 8 bases left in between. The CDR3 extends over 13 amino acids. Germline CDR1 and CDR2: LGHDT and YNNKEL (reference sequence). The CDR3 here is CASSQASWDTQYF. Written as DNA, the CDR3 is TGTGCCAGCAGCCAAGCTAGCTGGGATACGCAGTATTTT.

This clonotype was seen ten or more times. The chain links TRBV6-5 to TRBJ1-1; possibly TRBD1 for D (6 bases). The V gene's germline CDR1 is MNHEY and CDR2 SVGAGI. V lost 2 bases to trimming and J lost 1 base, with 14 bases between them. The CDR3 is made up of 16 amino acids. The CDR3 loop is CASSYVYRVTNTEAFF. The CDR3 DNA reads as TGTGCCAGCAGTTACGTCTACAGGGTGACGAACACTGAAGCTTTCTTT.

The chain combines TRBV6-2 or TRBV6-3 with TRBJ1-1; D possibly corresponds to TRBD1 (6 bases). This CDR3 has 16 amino acids. CDR1 and CDR2 from the germline V gene are MNHEY and SVGEGT. V was trimmed by 0 bases and J by 5 bases, leaving 16 bases between them. The CDR3 nucleotides read TGTGCCAGCAGTTACTCCCCCGGGACATTTAGGACTGAAGCTTTCTTT. Amino acids: CASSYSPGTFRTEAFF.

The CDR3 sequence: CASSSPEGGLYNEQFF. The DNA for the CDR3 is TGTGCCAGCAGCTCTCCGGAGGGGGGGCTCTACAATGAGCAGTTCTTC. The genes are TRBV7-2 and TRBJ2-1; maybe TRBD2 (7 bases). Deletions cut 4 bases from V and 3 bases from J, with 16 bases between. Germline values: CDR1 SGHTA, CDR2 FQGNSA. CDR3 length: 16 amino acids. Full variable domain (outside the CDR3, taken from reference TRBV7-2 and TRBJ2-1): GAGVSQSPSNKVTEKGKDVELRCDPISGHTALYWYRQSLGQGLEFLIYFQGNSAPDKSGLPSDRFSAERTGGSVSTLTIQRTQQEDSAVYLCASSSPEGGLYNEQFFGPGTRLTVL.